The 27 T cell receptor beta chains below were found in one sample sequenced in a study of shared clonotypes between healthy human individuals. Clones were sequenced by immunoSEQ multiplex PCR, and TCRdb holds only the in-frame ones, with some missing. The sample has about 1.1 million clones, 75% to 85% seen once. The sequencing input was memory CD4+ T cells from PBMCs. Subset specified: CD45RA-negative fraction. The receptor source for this set is a man aged 18-30 years in good health. Some clones in this sample may be carry-over from other donors' samples.

V gene TRBV4-1 combines with J gene TRBJ1-5; D is unclear. From germline, CDR1 is MGHRA and CDR2 YSYEKL. The CDR3 sequence is 16 residues long. Trimming took off 0 bases at V and 2 bases at J, with 11 bases between the two ends. CDR3 amino acids: CASSQEAGSRNQPQHF. In DNA, the CDR3 is TGCGCCAGCAGCCAAGAAGCGGGGTCCCGCAATCAGCCCCAGCATTTT.

The V call is TRBV14, the J call TRBJ2-1; unclear D gene. This CDR3 comprises 13 residues. Germline V gene lookup returns CDR1 SGHDN and CDR2 FVKESK. V dropped 7 bases and J dropped 7 bases, with 14 bases sitting between them. CDR3 region: CASTPHLRNEQFF. The CDR3 coding sequence is TGTGCCAGCACCCCTCACCTGAGGAATGAGCAGTTCTTC. Full variable domain (remainder filled in from reference TRBV14 and TRBJ2-1): EAGVTQFPSHSVIEKGQTVTLRCDPISGHDNLYWYRRVMGKEIKFLLHFVKESKQDESGMPNNRFLAERTGGTYSTLKVQPAELEDSGVYFCASTPHLRNEQFFGPGTRLTVL.

This rearrangement joins TRBV4-3 to TRBJ2-4; no definite D call. Trimming stripped 0 bases from V and 6 bases from J, with 9 bases between. From germline, CDR1 is LGHNA and CDR2 YSLEER. The CDR3 is 14 amino acids. Here the CDR3 DNA reads TGCGCCAGCAGCCAAGATGGTAGAGGAAACATTCAGTACTTC. Amino acids: CASSQDGRGNIQYF.

The V call is TRBV9, the J call TRBJ2-5; D ambiguous. Trimming took off 3 bases at V and 4 bases at J, with 7 bases between the two ends. Germline CDR1 reads SGDLS; CDR2 reads YYNGEE. The CDR3 consists of 12 residues. DNA of the CDR3: TGTGCCAGCAGCGCCCGTTTAGAGACCCAGTACTTC. Residues: CASSARLETQYF.

A note on this clone: Being one base from a much bigger clone, this may be a read error. This same CDR3 is encoded by further DNA sequences in the sample. The chain couples TRBV29-1 to TRBJ2-3; possible D gene TRBD2, 6 bases. Deletions cut 6 bases from V and 0 bases from J, with 16 bases between. The CDR3 sequence is 15 residues long. Per the germline V gene, CDR1 is SQVTM and CDR2 is ANQGSEA. The CDR3 sequence: CSVGLGGTSTDTQYF. As DNA, the CDR3 is TGCAGCGTCGGGCTAGGCGGGACCAGCACAGATACGCAGTATTTT.

This clone was detected only a few times. The rearrangement joins TRBV5-1 to TRBJ2-2; perhaps TRBD1 as D (5 bases). Germline CDR1 and CDR2: SGHRS and YFSETQ. Trimming pared 7 bases from V and 7 bases from J, leaving 8 bases between. This CDR3 spans 11 amino acids. In DNA form, the CDR3 reads TGCGCCAGCCTCAGGGACGGGGAGCTGTTTTTT. This gives the protein CASLRDGELFF.

V is TRBV4-2 and J is TRBJ2-1, with D possibly being TRBD2 (5 bases). CDR3 length: 13 amino acids. Between the trimmed V and J ends, which lost 8 bases and 8 bases, there was a span of 16 bases. Germline assignment: CDR1 LGHNA and CDR2 YNFKEQ. The CDR3, as DNA: TGTGCCAGCTGGGAGACTGGGTTCCATGAGCAGTTCTTC. This sequence encodes CASWETGFHEQFF.

This clone was detected once. It may be a read error: a sequence one base away is much more abundant. The same CDR3 also results from other DNA sequences found in this sample. The J gene is TRBJ1-2, the V gene TRBV2; D unresolved. Trimming took 4 bases from V and 2 from J, leaving 5 bases between them. This CDR3 contains 12 residues. Per the germline V gene, CDR1 is SNHLY and CDR2 is FYNNEI. The CDR3, as DNA: TGTGCCAGCAGTGCGGGGAACTATGGCTACACCTTC. Its protein product is CASSAGNYGYTF. Full variable domain (outside the CDR3, taken from reference TRBV2 and TRBJ1-2): EPEVTQTPSHQVTQMGQEVILRCVPISNHLYFYWYRQILGQKVEFLVSFYNNEISEKSEIFDDQFSVERPDGSNFTLKIRSTKLEDSAMYFCASSAGNYGYTFGSGTRLTVV.

The chain recombines TRBV5-1 with TRBJ1-3, with D unresolved. Trimming stripped 4 bases from V and 4 bases from J, with 9 bases between. CDR1 SGHRS and CDR2 YFSETQ come from the germline V gene. CDR3 length: 13 residues. The CDR3 bases are TGCGCCAGCAGCACCAACACAGGAAACACCATATATTTT. The encoded protein is CASSTNTGNTIYF.

This rearrangement joins TRBV9 to TRBJ2-2; 8 nucleotides agree with TRBD1. The junction had 3 bases not matched to a gene; V was cut back by 2 bases and J by 3 bases. Germline CDR1 is SGDLS and CDR2 is YYNGEE. The CDR3 sequence is 15 residues long. The CDR3 protein is CASSVETGDTGELFF. For the CDR3, the DNA is TGTGCCAGCAGCGTGGAGACAGGGGACACCGGGGAGCTGTTTTTT.

A remark on this clone: Other DNA sequences in the same sample also yield this CDR3. The V gene is TRBV5-1, the J gene TRBJ2-5; D unresolved. Trimming removed 0 bases at V and 2 bases at J, with 11 bases between. Germline V gene sequence: CDR1 SGHRS, CDR2 YFSETQ. CDR3 length: 15 residues. The CDR3 sequence: CASSLGVGAQETQYF. Written as DNA, the CDR3 is TGCGCCAGCAGCTTGGGAGTTGGAGCGCAAGAGACCCAGTACTTC.

To note about this clone: Since a much larger clone is just one base distant, this may be a read error. The gene calls are TRBV7-2 and TRBJ1-2; D remains ambiguous. Trimming left V 3 bases short and J 2 bases short, with 4 bases between. Germline V lookup: CDR1 SGHTA, CDR2 FQGNSA. There are 12 residues in the CDR3. CDR3 in DNA: TGTGCCAGCAGCTTGGACAACTATGGCTACACCTTC. This encodes CASSLDNYGYTF. The whole variable domain, remainder taken from reference TRBV7-2 and TRBJ1-2, is GAGVSQSPSNKVTEKGKDVELRCDPISGHTALYWYRQSLGQGLEFLIYFQGNSAPDKSGLPSDRFSAERTGGSVSTLTIQRTQQEDSAVYLCASSLDNYGYTFGSGTRLTVV.

Only one count was recorded for this clone. Other nucleotide sequences from this sample produce the same CDR3. V is TRBV28 and J is TRBJ1-3, with a weak D call TRBD1 (5 bases). V lost 4 bases and J lost 4, with 11 bases in between. The germline gives CDR1 MDHEN, CDR2 SYDVKM. The CDR3 runs 14 residues. The CDR3 region is CASSSTVSGNTIYF. CDR3 coding DNA: TGTGCCAGCAGTTCGACAGTCTCAGGAAACACCATATATTTT. Using reference TRBV28 and TRBJ1-3 for the parts outside the CDR3, the full variable domain is DVKVTQSSRYLVKRTGEKVFLECVQDMDHENMFWYRQDPGLGLRLIYFSYDVKMKEKGDIPEGYSVSREKKERFSLILESASTNQTSMYLCASSSTVSGNTIYFGEGSWLTVV.

In regard to this clone: A read error may account for a junction end that differs from germline. The sample contains more than one DNA sequence encoding this CDR3. V and J are TRBV6-1 and TRBJ2-7; D gene unclear. Germline CDR1 MNHNS, CDR2 SASEGT. The CDR3 consists of 13 residues. Here the CDR3 reads CASSAPNSYEQYF. For the CDR3, the DNA is TGTGCCAGCAGTGCTCCAAACTCCTACGAGCAATACTTC.

J is TRBJ2-5 and V is TRBV6-6; possible D gene TRBD1, 6 bases. The CDR3 has 14 residues. Trimming removed 2 bases at V and 5 bases at J, with 12 bases between. Per germline, CDR1 MNHNY and CDR2 SVGAGI (reference sequence). The CDR3 DNA reads TGTGCCAGCAGTTACCCGGACAGTGAGGAGACCCAGTACTTC. Protein sequence: CASSYPDSEETQYF.

This chain joins TRBV6-5 and TRBJ2-1; D ambiguous. CDR3 length: 12 residues. V shed 7 bases and J shed 6 bases, with 10 bases lying between them. Germline loops: CDR1 MNHEY, CDR2 SVGAGI. This CDR3 is CASTGPTNEQFF. The CDR3 bases are TGTGCCAGCACCGGGCCCACCAATGAGCAGTTCTTC.

This clone was seen a few times. CDR3 coding DNA: TGTGCCAGCAGTCCCTACCCCGATCAGCCCCAGCATTTT. Translating it yields CASSPYPDQPQHF. The V gene is TRBV2, the J gene TRBJ1-5, with D unresolved. V lost 5 bases and J 5 bases, leaving 10 bases between the germline ends. The germline CDR1 and CDR2 sequences are SNHLY and FYNNEI. The CDR3 is made up of 13 amino acids.

Only a few counts were recorded for this clone. This CDR3 is also generated by other DNA sequences in the sample. This chain links TRBV5-6 with TRBJ1-5; D not resolved. This CDR3 spans 12 amino acids. V gave up 1 base and J gave up 7 bases, with 6 bases separating them. Germline lookup yields CDR1 SGHDT and CDR2 YYEEEE. The CDR3 DNA is TGTGCCAGCAGCTTGTACCGACAGCCCCAGCATTTT. This gives the protein CASSLYRQPQHF.

The V and J genes are TRBV25-1 and TRBJ2-7, with D possibly called TRBD1 or TRBD2 (6 bases each). CDR1 and CDR2 from the germline V gene are MGHDK and SYGVNS. This CDR3 contains 13 residues. Trimming shortened V by 7 bases and J by 3 bases, and 13 bases separated the two germline ends. Here the CDR3 reads CASIGGGIYEQYF. Here the CDR3 DNA reads TGTGCCAGCATCGGGGGCGGAATCTACGAGCAGTACTTC.

The J gene is TRBJ2-1, the V gene TRBV29-1, with D tentatively TRBD2 (6 bases). With 6 bases removed from V and 9 bases from J, the gap between germline ends came to 12 bases. This CDR3 is built from 11 residues. The V gene's germline CDR1 is SQVTM and CDR2 ANQGSEA. CDR3 DNA sequence: TGCAGCGTCGATGGGGGGAGTGAGCAGTTCTTC. It specifies CSVDGGSEQFF.

This chain links TRBV7-2 with TRBJ1-2; weak D call: TRBD1 (6 bases). CDR1 SGHTA and CDR2 FQGNSA come from the germline V gene. Trimming took 1 base from V and 3 from J, leaving 18 bases between them. The CDR3 has 17 amino acids. CDR3 sequence (DNA): TGTGCCAGCAGCTTAGATGGGCAGGGGTTCCTTGACTATGGCTACACCTTC. Residues: CASSLDGQGFLDYGYTF. The complete variable domain, with remaining parts taken from reference TRBV7-2 and TRBJ1-2, reads GAGVSQSPSNKVTEKGKDVELRCDPISGHTALYWYRQSLGQGLEFLIYFQGNSAPDKSGLPSDRFSAERTGGSVSTLTIQRTQQEDSAVYLCASSLDGQGFLDYGYTFGSGTRLTVV.

This clone was observed once. The chain carries TRBV7-9 and TRBJ2-7; 7 bases align to TRBD1. The CDR3 has 16 amino acids. Unmatched junction bases numbered 12, after V lost 1 base and J lost 6 bases. CDR1 and CDR2 from the germline V gene are SEHNR and FQNEAQ (reference sequence). CDR3 sequence: CASSLVGGRGKSEQYF. DNA of the CDR3: TGTGCCAGCAGCTTAGTAGGTGGCAGGGGGAAAAGCGAGCAGTACTTC.

About this clone itself: This sequence may be a read error, since a much larger clone differs from it by one base. This chain uses TRBV28 with TRBJ1-4; D is ambiguous. The CDR3 covers 14 residues. The germline gives CDR1 MDHEN, CDR2 SYDVKM. The ends were cut back, 4 bases at V and 0 bases at J, with 6 bases in the middle. The CDR3 loop is CASSSSATNEKLFF. The CDR3 DNA reads TGTGCCAGCAGTTCCTCTGCAACTAATGAAAAACTGTTTTTT. Supplemented by reference TRBV28 and TRBJ1-4, the full variable domain reads DVKVTQSSRYLVKRTGEKVFLECVQDMDHENMFWYRQDPGLGLRLIYFSYDVKMKEKGDIPEGYSVSREKKERFSLILESASTNQTSMYLCASSSSATNEKLFFGSGTQLSVL.

The rearrangement links TRBV4-3 to TRBJ2-2, with 7 bases fitting TRBD2. V shed 4 bases and J 7 bases; nucleotides not matched to a gene: 6. Germline V gene data show CDR1 as LGHNA and CDR2 as YSLEER. This CDR3 region has 14 residues. In DNA form, the CDR3 reads TGCGCCAGCAGCCCCGGGGGGATCAGCGGGGAGCTGTTTTTT. Translating it yields CASSPGGISGELFF.

The chain links TRBV19 to TRBJ1-4, with a possible D match to TRBD1 (5 bases). Per germline, CDR1 LNHDA and CDR2 SQIVND (reference sequence). V lost 3 bases and J lost 8, with 16 bases in between. The CDR3 runs 15 residues. CDR3 DNA: TGTGCCAGTAGTATTTCCGGGGGTAGTCGCGAAAAACTGTTTTTT. This codes for CASSISGGSREKLFF. Variable domain in full (rest from reference TRBV19 and TRBJ1-4): DGGITQSPKYLFRKEGQNVTLSCEQNLNHDAMYWYRQDPGQGLRLIYYSQIVNDFQKGDIAEGYSVSREKKESFPLTVTSAQKNPTAFYLCASSISGGSREKLFFGSGTQLSVL.

This clone turned up a few times. J is TRBJ2-1 and V is TRBV7-3; 9 nucleotides agree with TRBD2. The CDR3 contains 15 residues. Germline CDR1 and CDR2: SGHTA and FQGTGA. J lost 7 bases, V lost 5 bases, and 9 bases had no gene match. This CDR3 is CASSLGLASPNEQFF. In DNA, the CDR3 is TGTGCCAGCAGCCTCGGACTAGCGAGCCCTAATGAGCAGTTCTTC.

Note on this clone: Within the sample, other DNA sequences also encode this same CDR3. The chain links TRBV5-1 to TRBJ2-7, with unresolved D. V lost 0 bases and J 3 bases, leaving 4 bases between the germline ends. CDR1 and CDR2 from the germline V gene are SGHRS and YFSETQ. The length of the CDR3 is 12 residues. The CDR3 coding sequence is TGCGCCAGCAGCTTGGGGGGCTACGAGCAGTACTTC. Its protein is CASSLGGYEQYF.